This record concerns one TCR beta chain sequence. This sample is part of a study of blood T cell repertoires in COVID-19. Trimming removed 2 bases at V and 1 base at J, with 9 bases between. This CDR3 spans 15 amino acids. Germline CDR1 WNHNN, CDR2 SYGVQD (reference sequence). Original processing notes: Amplification of reference gene primers provided the estimated nucleated cell counts. Here immunoSEQ multiplex PCR was the method, and the copy in TCRdb shows in-frame clones only, minus some. V, J and clone size were drawn from that table, and D and trimming were deduced from the DNA. The sample lists around 180,000 clones, around 89% occurring once.

The source material was peripheral blood. The chain combines TRBV10-1 with TRBJ2-1, with D possibly matching TRBD2 (6 bases). The receptor was derived from a human donor in a cohort sampled during active COVID-19. CDR3 sequence reads: CASSEGGRSYNEQFF. CDR3 sequence (DNA): TGCGCCAGCAGTGAGGGAGGGAGGTCCTACAATGAGCAGTTCTTC.